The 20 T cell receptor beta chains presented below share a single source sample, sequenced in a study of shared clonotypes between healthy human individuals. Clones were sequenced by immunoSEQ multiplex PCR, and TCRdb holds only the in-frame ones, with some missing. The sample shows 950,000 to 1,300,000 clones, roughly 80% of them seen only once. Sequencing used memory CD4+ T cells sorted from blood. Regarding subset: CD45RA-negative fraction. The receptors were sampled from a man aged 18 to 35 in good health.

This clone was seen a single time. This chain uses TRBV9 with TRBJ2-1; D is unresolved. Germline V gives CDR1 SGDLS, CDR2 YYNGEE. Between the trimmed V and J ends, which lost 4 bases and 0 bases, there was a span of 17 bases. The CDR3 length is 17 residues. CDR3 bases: TGTGCCAGCAGCATCCAAGGAGTCACGATCTCCTACAATGAGCAGTTCTTC. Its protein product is CASSIQGVTISYNEQFF.

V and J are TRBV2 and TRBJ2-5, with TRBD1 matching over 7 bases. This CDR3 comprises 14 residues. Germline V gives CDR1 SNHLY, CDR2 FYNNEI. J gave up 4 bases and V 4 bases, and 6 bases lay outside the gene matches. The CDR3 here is CASSVNRGPETQYF. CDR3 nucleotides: TGTGCCAGCAGTGTGAACAGGGGTCCAGAGACCCAGTACTTC.

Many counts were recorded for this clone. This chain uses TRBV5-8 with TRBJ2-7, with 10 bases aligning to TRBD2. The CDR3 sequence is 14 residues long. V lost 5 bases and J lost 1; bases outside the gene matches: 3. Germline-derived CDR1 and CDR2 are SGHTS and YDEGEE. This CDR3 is CASRLAGASYEQYF. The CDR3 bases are TGTGCCAGCAGGCTAGCGGGGGCTTCCTACGAGCAGTACTTC.

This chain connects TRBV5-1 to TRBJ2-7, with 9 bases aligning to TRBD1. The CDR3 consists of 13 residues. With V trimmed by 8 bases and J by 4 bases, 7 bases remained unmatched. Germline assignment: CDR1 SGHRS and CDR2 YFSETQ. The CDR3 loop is CAREDRGMYEQYF. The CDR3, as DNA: TGCGCCAGGGAGGACAGGGGTATGTACGAGCAGTACTTC.

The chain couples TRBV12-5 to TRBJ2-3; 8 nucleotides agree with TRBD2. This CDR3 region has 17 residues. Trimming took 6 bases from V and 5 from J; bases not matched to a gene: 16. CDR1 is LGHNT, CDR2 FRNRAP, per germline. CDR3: CASGPGRGGGFQDTQYF. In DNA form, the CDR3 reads TGTGCTAGTGGCCCCGGTCGGGGGGGAGGGTTCCAAGATACGCAGTATTTT.

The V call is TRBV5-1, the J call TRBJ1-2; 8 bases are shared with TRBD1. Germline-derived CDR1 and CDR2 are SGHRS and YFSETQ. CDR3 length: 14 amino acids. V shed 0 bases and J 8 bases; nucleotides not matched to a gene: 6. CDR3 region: CASSLDQGQDGYTF. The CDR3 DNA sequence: TGCGCCAGCAGCTTGGATCAGGGACAGGACGGCTACACCTTC. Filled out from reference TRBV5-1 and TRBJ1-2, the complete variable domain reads KAGVTQTPRYLIKTRGQQVTLSCSPISGHRSVSWYQQTPGQGLQFLFEYFSETQRNKGNFPGRFSGRQFSNSRSEMNVSTLELGDSALYLCASSLDQGQDGYTFGSGTRLTVV.

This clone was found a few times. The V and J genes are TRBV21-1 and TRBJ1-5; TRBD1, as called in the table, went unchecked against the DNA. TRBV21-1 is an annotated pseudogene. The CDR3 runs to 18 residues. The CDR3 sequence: CASSKVDKFFASNQPQHF. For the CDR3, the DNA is TGTGCCAGCAGCAAAGTGGACAAGTTCTTTGCTAGCAATCAGCCCCAGCATTTT.

The chain's CDR3 is CASSIGTSGRAQETQYF. Written as DNA, the CDR3 is TGTGCCAGTAGTATCGGTACTAGCGGGAGGGCCCAAGAGACCCAGTACTTC. This chain links TRBV19 with TRBJ2-5; the match to TRBD2 covers 13 bases. This CDR3 is 17 amino acids long. Germline V lookup: CDR1 LNHDA, CDR2 SQIVND (reference sequence). Trimming removed 3 bases from V and 1 base from J; junction bases left unmatched: 5.

The DNA for the CDR3 is TGTGCTAGTGGTTTGGAAACAGCGGGAGGCGGCGAGACCCAGTACTTC. Protein: CASGLETAGGGETQYF. The chain recombines TRBV12-5 with TRBJ2-5; 9 nucleotides agree with TRBD2. CDR1 LGHNT and CDR2 FRNRAP come from the germline V gene. This CDR3 spans 16 amino acids. V was pared by 1 base and J by 5 bases, with 8 bases of the junction left unmatched.

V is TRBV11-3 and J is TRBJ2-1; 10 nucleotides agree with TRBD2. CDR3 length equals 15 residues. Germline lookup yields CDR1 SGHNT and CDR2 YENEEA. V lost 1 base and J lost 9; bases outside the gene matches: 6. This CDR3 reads CASSLVSGGAIEQFF. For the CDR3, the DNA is TGTGCCAGCAGCTTAGTAAGCGGGGGGGCCATTGAGCAGTTCTTC.

The CDR3 reads CASSVAGTGGNYGYTF. DNA for the CDR3: TGTGCCAGCAGTGTAGCCGGGACAGGGGGTAACTATGGCTACACCTTC. J is TRBJ1-2 and V is TRBV2; TRBD1 matches 11 bases. CDR3 size: 16 residues. Germline V gene data show CDR1 as SNHLY and CDR2 as FYNNEI. The J segment lost 1 base and the V segment lost 4 bases, leaving 5 bases of the junction unmatched.

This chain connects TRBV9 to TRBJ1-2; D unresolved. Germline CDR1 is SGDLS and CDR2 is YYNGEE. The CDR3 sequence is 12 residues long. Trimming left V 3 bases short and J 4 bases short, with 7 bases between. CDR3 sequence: CASSAGLYGYTF. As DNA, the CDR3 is TGTGCCAGCAGCGCCGGACTCTATGGCTACACCTTC.

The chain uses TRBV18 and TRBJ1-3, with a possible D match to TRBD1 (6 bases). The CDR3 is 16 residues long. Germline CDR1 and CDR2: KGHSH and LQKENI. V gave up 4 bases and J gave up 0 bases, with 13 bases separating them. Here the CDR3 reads CASSLSRDNSGNTIYF. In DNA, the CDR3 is TGTGCCAGCTCACTCTCTCGGGACAACTCTGGAAACACCATATATTTT. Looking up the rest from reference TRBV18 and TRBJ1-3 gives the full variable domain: NAGVMQNPRHLVRRRGQEARLRCSPMKGHSHVYWYRQLPEEGLKFMVYLQKENIIDESGMPKERFSAEFPKEGPSILRIQQVVRGDSAAYFCASSLSRDNSGNTIYFGEGSWLTVV.

CDR3 DNA: TGTGCCAGTAGTATAGGCCGGGACGTTAATGAAAAACTGTTTTTT. Its protein is CASSIGRDVNEKLFF. The chain is built from TRBV19 and TRBJ1-4; D may be TRBD1 (5 bases). V dropped 1 base and J dropped 4 bases, with 10 bases sitting between them. The CDR3 is made up of 15 amino acids. Germline CDR1 LNHDA, CDR2 SQIVND (reference sequence).

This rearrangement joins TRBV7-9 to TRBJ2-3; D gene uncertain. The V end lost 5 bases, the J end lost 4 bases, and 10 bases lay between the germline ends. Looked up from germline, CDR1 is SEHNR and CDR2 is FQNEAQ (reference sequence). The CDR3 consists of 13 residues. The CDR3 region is CASSPNSADTQYF. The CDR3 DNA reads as TGTGCCAGCAGCCCCAACAGCGCAGATACGCAGTATTTT.

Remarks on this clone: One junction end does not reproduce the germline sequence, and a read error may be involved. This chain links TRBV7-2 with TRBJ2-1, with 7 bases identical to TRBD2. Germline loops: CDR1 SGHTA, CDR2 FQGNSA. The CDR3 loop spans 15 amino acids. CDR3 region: CASSSSSGSHNEQFF. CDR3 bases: TGTGCCAGCAGCTCCTCTAGCGGCTCCCACAATGAGCAGTTCTTC. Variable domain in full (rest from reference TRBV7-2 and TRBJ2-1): GAGVSQSPSNKVTEKGKDVELRCDPISGHTALYWYRQSLGQGLEFLIYFQGNSAPDKSGLPSDRFSAERTGGSVSTLTIQRTQQEDSAVYLCASSSSSGSHNEQFFGPGTRLTVL.

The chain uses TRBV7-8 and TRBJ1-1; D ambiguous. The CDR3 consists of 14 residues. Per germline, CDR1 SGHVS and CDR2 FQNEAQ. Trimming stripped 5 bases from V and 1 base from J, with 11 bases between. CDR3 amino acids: CASSLRSGNTEAFF. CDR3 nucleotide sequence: TGTGCCAGCAGCCTTAGGTCCGGGAACACTGAAGCTTTCTTT.

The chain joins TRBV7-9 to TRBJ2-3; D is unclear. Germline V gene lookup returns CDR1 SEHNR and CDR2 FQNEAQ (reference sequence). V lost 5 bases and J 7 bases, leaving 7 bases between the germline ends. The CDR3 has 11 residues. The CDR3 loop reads CASSRSYTQYF. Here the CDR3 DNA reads TGTGCCAGCAGCCGCAGCTATACGCAGTATTTT.

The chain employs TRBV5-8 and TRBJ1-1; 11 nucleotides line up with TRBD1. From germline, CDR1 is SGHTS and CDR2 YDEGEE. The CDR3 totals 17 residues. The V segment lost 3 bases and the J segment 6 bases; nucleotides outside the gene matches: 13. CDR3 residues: CASSSFYTRTGGPEAFF. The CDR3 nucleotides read TGTGCCAGCAGCTCCTTCTATACTCGGACAGGGGGCCCTGAAGCTTTCTTT.

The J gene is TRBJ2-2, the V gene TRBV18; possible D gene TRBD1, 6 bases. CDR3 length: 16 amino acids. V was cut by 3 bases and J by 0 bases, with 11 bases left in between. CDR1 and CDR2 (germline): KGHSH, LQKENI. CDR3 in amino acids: CASSPGAQANTGELFF. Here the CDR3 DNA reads TGTGCCAGCTCACCGGGGGCACAGGCGAACACCGGGGAGCTGTTTTTT.